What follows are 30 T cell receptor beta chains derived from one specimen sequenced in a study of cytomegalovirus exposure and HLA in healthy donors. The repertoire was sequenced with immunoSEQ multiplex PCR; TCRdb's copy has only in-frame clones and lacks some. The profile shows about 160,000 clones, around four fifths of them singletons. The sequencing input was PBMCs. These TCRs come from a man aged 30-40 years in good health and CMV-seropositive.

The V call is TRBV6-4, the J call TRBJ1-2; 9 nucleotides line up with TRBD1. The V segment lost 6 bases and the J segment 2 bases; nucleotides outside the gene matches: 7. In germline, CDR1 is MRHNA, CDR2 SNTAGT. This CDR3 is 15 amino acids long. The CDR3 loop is CASRGGQGDNYGYTF. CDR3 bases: TGTGCCAGCAGGGGGGGACAGGGCGACAACTATGGCTACACCTTC.

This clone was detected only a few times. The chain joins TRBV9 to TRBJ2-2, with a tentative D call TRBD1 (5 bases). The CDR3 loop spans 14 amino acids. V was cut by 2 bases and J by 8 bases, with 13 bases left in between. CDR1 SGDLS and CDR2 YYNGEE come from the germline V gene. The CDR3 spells CASSVGRASGELFF. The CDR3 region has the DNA TGTGCCAGCAGCGTGGGGCGCGCTAGTGGGGAGCTGTTTTTT.

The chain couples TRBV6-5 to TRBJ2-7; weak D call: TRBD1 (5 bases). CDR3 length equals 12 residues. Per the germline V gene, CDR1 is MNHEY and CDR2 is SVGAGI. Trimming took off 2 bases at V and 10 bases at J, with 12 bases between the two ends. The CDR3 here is CASSYETDLQYF. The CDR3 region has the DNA TGTGCCAGCAGTTACGAGACAGATTTACAGTACTTC.

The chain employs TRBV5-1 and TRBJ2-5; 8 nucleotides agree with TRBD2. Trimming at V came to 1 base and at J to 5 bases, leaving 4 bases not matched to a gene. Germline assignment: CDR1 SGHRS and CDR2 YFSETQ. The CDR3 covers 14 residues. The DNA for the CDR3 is TGCGCCAGCAGCTTGTCCCGACTAGCGGAGACCCAGTACTTC. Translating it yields CASSLSRLAETQYF.

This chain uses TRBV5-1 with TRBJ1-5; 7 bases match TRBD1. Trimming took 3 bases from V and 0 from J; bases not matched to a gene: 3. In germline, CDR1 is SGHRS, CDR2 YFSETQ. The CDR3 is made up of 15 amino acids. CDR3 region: CASSSGTDSNQPQHF. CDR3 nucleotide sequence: TGCGCCAGCAGCTCCGGGACAGATAGCAATCAGCCCCAGCATTTT.

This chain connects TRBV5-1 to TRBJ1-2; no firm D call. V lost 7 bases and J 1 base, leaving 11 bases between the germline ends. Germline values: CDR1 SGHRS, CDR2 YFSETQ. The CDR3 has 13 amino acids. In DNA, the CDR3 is TGCGCCAGCGGATTGGACGGTAACTATGGCTACACCTTC. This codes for CASGLDGNYGYTF.

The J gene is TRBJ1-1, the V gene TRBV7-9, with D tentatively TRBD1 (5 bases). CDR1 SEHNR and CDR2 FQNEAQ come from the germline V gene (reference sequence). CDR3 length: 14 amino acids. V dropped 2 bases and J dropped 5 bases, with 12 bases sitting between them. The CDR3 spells CASSLMGGATEAFF. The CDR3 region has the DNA TGTGCCAGCAGCTTAATGGGGGGAGCTACTGAAGCTTTCTTT.

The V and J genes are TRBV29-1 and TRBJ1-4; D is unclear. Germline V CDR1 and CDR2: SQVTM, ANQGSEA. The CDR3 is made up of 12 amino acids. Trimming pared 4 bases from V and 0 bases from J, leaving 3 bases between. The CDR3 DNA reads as TGCAGCGTTGCCGCAACTAATGAAAAACTGTTTTTT. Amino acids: CSVAATNEKLFF.

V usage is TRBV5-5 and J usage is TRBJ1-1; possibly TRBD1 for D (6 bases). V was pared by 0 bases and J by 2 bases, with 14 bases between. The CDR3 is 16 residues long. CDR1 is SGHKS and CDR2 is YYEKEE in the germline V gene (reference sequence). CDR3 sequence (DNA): TGTGCCAGCAGCTTGGGGGGGGGCTCGGTTAACACTGAAGCTTTCTTT. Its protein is CASSLGGGSVNTEAFF.

The CDR3 nucleotides read TGTGCCAGCAGCCCCAGGGGAGGGGCAAATGGCTACACCTTC. Protein: CASSPRGGANGYTF. J is TRBJ1-2 and V is TRBV7-9; D possibly corresponds to TRBD1 (6 bases). Germline V gene sequence: CDR1 SEHNR, CDR2 FQNEAQ (reference sequence). The CDR3 extends over 14 amino acids. Trimming took off 5 bases at V and 6 bases at J, with 16 bases between the two ends.

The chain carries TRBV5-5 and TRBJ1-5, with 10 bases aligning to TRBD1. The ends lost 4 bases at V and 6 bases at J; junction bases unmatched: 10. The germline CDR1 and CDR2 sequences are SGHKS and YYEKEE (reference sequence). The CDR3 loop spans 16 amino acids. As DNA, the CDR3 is TGTGCCAGCAGCCGAAGGTTGACAGGGGGCATTCAGCCCCAGCATTTT. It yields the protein CASSRRLTGGIQPQHF.

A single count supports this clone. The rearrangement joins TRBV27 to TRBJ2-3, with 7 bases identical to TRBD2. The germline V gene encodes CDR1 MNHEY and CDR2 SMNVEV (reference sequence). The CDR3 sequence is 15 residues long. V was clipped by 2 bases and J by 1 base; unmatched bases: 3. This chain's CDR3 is CASSLARGGTDTQYF. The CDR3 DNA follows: TGTGCCAGCAGTTTAGCTCGGGGGGGCACAGATACGCAGTATTTT.

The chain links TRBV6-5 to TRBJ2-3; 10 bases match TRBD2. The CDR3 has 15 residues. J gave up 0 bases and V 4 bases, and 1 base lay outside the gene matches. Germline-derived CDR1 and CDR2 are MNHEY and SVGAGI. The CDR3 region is CASSSAGGSTDTQYF. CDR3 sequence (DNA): TGTGCCAGCAGTTCAGCGGGGGGGAGCACAGATACGCAGTATTTT.

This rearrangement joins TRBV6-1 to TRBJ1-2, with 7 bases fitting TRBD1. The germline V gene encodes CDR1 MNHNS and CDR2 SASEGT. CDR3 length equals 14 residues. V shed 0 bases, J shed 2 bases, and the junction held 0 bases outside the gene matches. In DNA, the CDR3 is TGTGCCAGCAGTGAAGCGGGACAGAACTATGGCTACACCTTC. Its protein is CASSEAGQNYGYTF.

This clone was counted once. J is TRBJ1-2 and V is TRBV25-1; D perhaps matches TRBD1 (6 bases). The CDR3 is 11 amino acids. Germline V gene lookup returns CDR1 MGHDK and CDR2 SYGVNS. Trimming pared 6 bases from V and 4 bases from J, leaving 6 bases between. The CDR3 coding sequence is TGTGCCAGCAGGGGGGCCTATGGCTACACCTTC. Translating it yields CASRGAYGYTF.

The CDR3 is CASSFEGRREKLFF. The CDR3 DNA reads as TGTGCCAGCAGCTTTGAGGGCCGGAGGGAAAAACTGTTTTTT. The V gene is TRBV7-9, the J gene TRBJ1-4; D gene unclear. Germline CDR1 reads SEHNR; CDR2 reads FQNEAQ (reference sequence). Trimming took off 3 bases at V and 8 bases at J, with 13 bases between the two ends. The CDR3 has 14 amino acids.

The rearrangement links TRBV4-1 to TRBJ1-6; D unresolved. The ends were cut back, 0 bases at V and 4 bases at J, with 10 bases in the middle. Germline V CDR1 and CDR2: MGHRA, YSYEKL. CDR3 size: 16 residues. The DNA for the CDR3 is TGCGCCAGCAGCCAAGATGCGAGTAAATATAATTCACCCCTCCACTTT. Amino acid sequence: CASSQDASKYNSPLHF.

The CDR3 DNA sequence: TGTGCCAGCAGTGACCGCGGGGTCGACTACGAGCAGTACTTC. It specifies CASSDRGVDYEQYF. J is TRBJ2-7 and V is TRBV2, with D perhaps matching TRBD2 (6 bases). This CDR3 has 14 amino acids. Germline V gene lookup returns CDR1 SNHLY and CDR2 FYNNEI. Trimming pared 3 bases from V and 3 bases from J, leaving 12 bases between. Based on the CDR3 plus reference TRBV2 and TRBJ2-7, the full variable domain is EPEVTQTPSHQVTQMGQEVILRCVPISNHLYFYWYRQILGQKVEFLVSFYNNEISEKSEIFDDQFSVERPDGSNFTLKIRSTKLEDSAMYFCASSDRGVDYEQYFGPGTRLTVT.

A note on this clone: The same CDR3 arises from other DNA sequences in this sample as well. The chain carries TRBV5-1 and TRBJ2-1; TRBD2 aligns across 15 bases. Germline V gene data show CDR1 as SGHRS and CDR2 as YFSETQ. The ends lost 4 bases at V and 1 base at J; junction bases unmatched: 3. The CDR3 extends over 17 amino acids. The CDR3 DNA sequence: TGCGCCAGCAGCCCTGGACTAGCGGGGGGGTCCTACAATGAGCAGTTCTTC. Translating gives CASSPGLAGGSYNEQFF.

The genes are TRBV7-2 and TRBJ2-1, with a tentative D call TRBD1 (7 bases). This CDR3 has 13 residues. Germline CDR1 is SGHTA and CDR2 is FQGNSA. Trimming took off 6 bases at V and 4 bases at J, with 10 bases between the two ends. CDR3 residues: CASRGGQYNEQFF. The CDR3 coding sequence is TGTGCCAGCAGGGGGGGACAGTACAATGAGCAGTTCTTC.

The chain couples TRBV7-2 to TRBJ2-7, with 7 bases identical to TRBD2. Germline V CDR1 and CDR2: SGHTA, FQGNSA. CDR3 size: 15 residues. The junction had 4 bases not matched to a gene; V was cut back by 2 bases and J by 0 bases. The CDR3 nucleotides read TGTGCCAGCAGCTTAACGGGGGGTGCCTCCTACGAGCAGTACTTC. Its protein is CASSLTGGASYEQYF.

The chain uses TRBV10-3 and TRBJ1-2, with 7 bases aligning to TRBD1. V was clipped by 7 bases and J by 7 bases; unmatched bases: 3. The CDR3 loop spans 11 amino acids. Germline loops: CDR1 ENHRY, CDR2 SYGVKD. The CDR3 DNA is TGTGCCATCAATACAGGGGTTGGCTACACCTTC. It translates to CAINTGVGYTF.

CDR3 sequence (DNA): TGTGCCAGCTCACCCAGGGTTTCCAGTGAAAAACTGTTTTTT. Protein sequence: CASSPRVSSEKLFF. V is TRBV18 and J is TRBJ1-4, with a possible D match to TRBD1 (5 bases). The CDR3 covers 14 residues. Deletions cut 3 bases from V and 7 bases from J, with 12 bases between. Germline-derived CDR1 and CDR2 are KGHSH and LQKENI.

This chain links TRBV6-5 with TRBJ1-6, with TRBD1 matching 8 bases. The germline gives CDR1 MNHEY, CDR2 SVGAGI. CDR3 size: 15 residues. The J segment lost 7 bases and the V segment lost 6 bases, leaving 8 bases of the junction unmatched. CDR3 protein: CASSRGQGQNSPLHF. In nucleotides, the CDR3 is TGTGCCAGCAGCCGCGGACAGGGACAGAATTCACCCCTCCACTTT.

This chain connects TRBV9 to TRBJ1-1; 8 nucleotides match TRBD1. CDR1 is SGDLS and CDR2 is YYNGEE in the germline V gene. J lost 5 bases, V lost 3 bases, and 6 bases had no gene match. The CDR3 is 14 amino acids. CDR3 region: CASSAQGARTEAFF. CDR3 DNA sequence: TGTGCCAGCAGCGCGCAGGGGGCGAGGACTGAAGCTTTCTTT.

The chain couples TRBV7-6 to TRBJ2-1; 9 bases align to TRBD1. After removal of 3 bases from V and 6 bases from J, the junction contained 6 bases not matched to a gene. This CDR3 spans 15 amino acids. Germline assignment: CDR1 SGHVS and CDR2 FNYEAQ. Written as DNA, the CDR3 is TGTGCCAGCAGCTTGGGACAGGGTCTGACCAATGAGCAGTTCTTC. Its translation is CASSLGQGLTNEQFF.

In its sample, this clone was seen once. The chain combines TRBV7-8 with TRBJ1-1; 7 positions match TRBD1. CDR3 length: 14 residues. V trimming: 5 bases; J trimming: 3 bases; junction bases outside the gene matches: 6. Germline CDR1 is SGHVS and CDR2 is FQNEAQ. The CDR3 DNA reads TGTGCCAGCAGCCAAGACAGGGTTGACACTGAAGCTTTCTTT. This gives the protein CASSQDRVDTEAFF. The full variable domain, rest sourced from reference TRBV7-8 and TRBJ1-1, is GAGVSQSPRYKVAKRGQDVALRCDPISGHVSLFWYQQALGQGPEFLTYFQNEAQLDKSGLPSDRFFAERPEGSVSTLKIQRTQQEDSAVYLCASSQDRVDTEAFFGQGTRLTVV.

CDR3 loop: CASSLASGGTGSYEQYF. DNA for the CDR3: TGTGCCAGCAGCTTAGCTAGCGGGGGGACCGGTAGCTACGAGCAGTACTTC. The chain is built from TRBV11-2 and TRBJ2-7; 11 positions match TRBD2. This CDR3 spans 17 amino acids. CDR1 SGHAT and CDR2 FQNNGV come from the germline V gene. J lost 3 bases, V lost 1 base, and 8 bases had no gene match. Supplemented by reference TRBV11-2 and TRBJ2-7, the full variable domain reads EAGVAQSPRYKIIEKRQSVAFWCNPISGHATLYWYQQILGQGPKLLIQFQNNGVVDDSQLPKDRFSAERLKGVDSTLKIQPAKLEDSAVYLCASSLASGGTGSYEQYFGPGTRLTVT.

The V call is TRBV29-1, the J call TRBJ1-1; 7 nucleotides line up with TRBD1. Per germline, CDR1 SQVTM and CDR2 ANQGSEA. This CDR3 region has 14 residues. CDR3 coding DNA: TGCAGTATCACAGGGGATAGTTTGAACACTGAAGCTTTCTTT. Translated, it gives CSITGDSLNTEAFF.

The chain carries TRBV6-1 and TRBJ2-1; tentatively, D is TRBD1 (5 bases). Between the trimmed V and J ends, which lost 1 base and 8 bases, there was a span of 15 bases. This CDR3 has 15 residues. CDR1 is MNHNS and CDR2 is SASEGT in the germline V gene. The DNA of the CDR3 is TGTGCCAGCAGTGAAGGTGGGGCAAAGGCCGATGAGCAGTTCTTC. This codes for CASSEGGAKADEQFF.